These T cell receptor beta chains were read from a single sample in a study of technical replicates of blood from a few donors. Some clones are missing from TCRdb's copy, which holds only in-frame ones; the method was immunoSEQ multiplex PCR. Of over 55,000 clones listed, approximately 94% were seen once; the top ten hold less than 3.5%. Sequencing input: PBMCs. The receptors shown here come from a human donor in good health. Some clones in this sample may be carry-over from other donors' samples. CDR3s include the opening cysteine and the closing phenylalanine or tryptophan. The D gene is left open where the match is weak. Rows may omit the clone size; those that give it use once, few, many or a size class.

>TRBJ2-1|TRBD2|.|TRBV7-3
TGTGCCAGCAGCTTACAACCAGCGGGGACCCAATCAGTGCAGTTCTTC
CASSLQPAGTQSVQFF
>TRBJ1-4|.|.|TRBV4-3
TGCGCCAGCACCCGAAGCGGGACCACAACTAATGAAAAACTGTTTTTT
CASTRSGTTTNEKLFF
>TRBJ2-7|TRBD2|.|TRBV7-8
TGTGCCAGCAGCTTGGGGACTAGCGGGGGGTTTTCCTACGAGCAGTACTTC
CASSLGTSGGFSYEQYF
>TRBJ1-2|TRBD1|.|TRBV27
TGTGCCAGCGCGCCACCCGGGACAGGGAACTATGGCTACACCTTC
CASAPPGTGNYGYTF
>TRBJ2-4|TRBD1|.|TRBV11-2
TGTGCCAGCAGCTCCGGGACAGGTCAAAACATTCAGTACTTC
CASSSGTGQNIQYF
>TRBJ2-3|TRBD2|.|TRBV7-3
TGTGCCAGCCCGGGGAGGGTTCCAGATACGCAGTATTTT
CASPGRVPDTQYF
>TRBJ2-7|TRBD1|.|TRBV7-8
TGTGCCAGCAGCGTCTTGACAGGGGGCCTGGGCGAGCAGTACTTC
CASSVLTGGLGEQYF
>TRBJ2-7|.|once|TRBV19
TGTGCCAGTAGTACTTCCACAGGGATAGAGTCCTACGAGCAGTACTTC
CASSTSTGIESYEQYF
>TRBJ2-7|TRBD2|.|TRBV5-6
TGTGCCAGCAGCTTGGTCGGACTAGCCCCTACCGCCGAGCAGTACTTC
CASSLVGLAPTAEQYF
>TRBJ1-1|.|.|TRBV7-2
TGTGCCAGCAGCTTAAATGCGAGATTT
CASSLNARF
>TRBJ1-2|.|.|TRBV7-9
TGTGCCAGCAGCTTAGCGCGAGTTAACTATGGCTACACCTTC
CASSLARVNYGYTF
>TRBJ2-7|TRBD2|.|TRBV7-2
TGTGCCAGCAGCCCCGGGACTAGCTCCTACGAGCAGTACTTC
CASSPGTSSYEQYF
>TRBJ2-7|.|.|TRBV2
TGTGCCATTCTCAGCTCCTACGAGCAGTACTTC
CAILSSYEQYF
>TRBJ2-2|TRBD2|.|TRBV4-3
TGCGCCAGCAGCCATGGTTCGAGCGGGAGGACCACCGGGGAGCTGTTTTTT
CASSHGSSGRTTGELFF
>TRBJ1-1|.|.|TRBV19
TGTGCCAGTAGTATCGCCGGAGTATCCGTTCGAGCTTTCTTT
CASSIAGVSVRAFF
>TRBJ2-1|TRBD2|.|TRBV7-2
TGTGCCAGCAGCTTAGCGCCCGGGTCTAGCGGGAGAGGTAATGAGCAGTTCTTC
CASSLAPGSSGRGNEQFF
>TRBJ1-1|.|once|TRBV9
TGTGCCAGCAGCGTCACAGGAATCGGGGGCACTGAAGCTTTCTTT
CASSVTGIGGTEAFF
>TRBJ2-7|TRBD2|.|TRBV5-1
TGCGCCAGCAGCCGGACTAGCGGGAGGATTAGCTCCTACGAGCAGTACTTC
CASSRTSGRISSYEQYF
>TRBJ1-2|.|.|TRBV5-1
TGCGCCAGCAGCGGGGGGGCCGGGAACTATGGCTACACCTTC
CASSGGAGNYGYTF
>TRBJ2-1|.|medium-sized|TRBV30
TGTGCCTGGAGTGGACAGCACAATGAGCAGTTCTTC
CAWSGQHNEQFF
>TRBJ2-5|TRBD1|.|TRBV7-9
TGTGCCAGCAGCCCCCAAGGACAGGGGGCGTTTGCCCCAGAGACCCAGTACTTC
CASSPQGQGAFAPETQYF
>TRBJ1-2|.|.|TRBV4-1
TGCGCCAGCAGCCGCTTAGGGGGTAACTATGGCTACACCTTC
CASSRLGGNYGYTF
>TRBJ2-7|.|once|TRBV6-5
TGTGCCAGCAGCAGGACAGCGGGGACCTACGAGCAGTACTTC
CASSRTAGTYEQYF
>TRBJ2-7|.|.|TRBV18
TGTGCCAGCTCGGGCACCTACGAGCAGTACTTC
CASSGTYEQYF
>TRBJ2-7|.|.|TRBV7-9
TGTGCCAGCAGCTCCCCATCCCTCGGGGTTAACGAGCAGTACTTC
CASSSPSLGVNEQYF
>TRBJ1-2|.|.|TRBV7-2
TGTGCCAGCAGCTTAGCGAGCAGGGCCTATGGCTACACCTTC
CASSLASRAYGYTF
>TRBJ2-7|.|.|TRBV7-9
TGTGCCAGCAGCTCCGGGCAGACGGGAGAGCAGTACTTC
CASSSGQTGEQYF
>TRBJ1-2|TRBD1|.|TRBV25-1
TGTGCCAGCAGTGCCCCAGGGGGCGGGGGCCATGGCTACACCTTC
CASSAPGGGGHGYTF
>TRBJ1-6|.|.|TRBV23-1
TGCGCCAGCAGGTACAGGGCCGGGAATTCACCCCTCCACTTT
CASRYRAGNSPLHF
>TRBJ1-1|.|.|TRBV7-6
TGTGCCAGCAGCTTAGGAGGGGGACCCACTGAAGCTTTCTTT
CASSLGGGPTEAFF
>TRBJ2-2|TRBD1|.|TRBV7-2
TGTGCCAGCAGGCCTACAGGGGGCTTTATCGGGGAGCTGTTTTTT
CASRPTGGFIGELFF
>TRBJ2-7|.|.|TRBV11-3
TGTGCCAGCAGCTCCTATGACAGGCCCTACGAGCAGTACTTC
CASSSYDRPYEQYF
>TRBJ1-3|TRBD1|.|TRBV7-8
TGTGCCAGCAGCCCAAAGCCTGACAGGGGAAGAAACACCATATATTTT
CASSPKPDRGRNTIYF
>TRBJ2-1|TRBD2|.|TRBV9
TGTGCCAGCAGCGTAGGTAGCGGGGGACCCTACAATGAGCAGTTCTTC
CASSVGSGGPYNEQFF
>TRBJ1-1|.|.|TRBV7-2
TGTGCCAGCAGCTTAGGTCCGGTTCCGAACACTGAAGCTTTCTTT
CASSLGPVPNTEAFF
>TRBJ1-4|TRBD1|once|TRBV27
TGTGCCAGCAGTCAAGGGACAGGGCGTGAAAAACTGTTTTTT
CASSQGTGREKLFF
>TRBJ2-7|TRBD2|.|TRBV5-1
TGCGCCAGCAGCCTTTGGACTAGCGGGGTGGACGAGCAGTACTTC
CASSLWTSGVDEQYF
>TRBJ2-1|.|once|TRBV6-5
TGTGCCAGCAGTTGGCCTCTCTCCGAGCAGTTCTTC
CASSWPLSEQFF
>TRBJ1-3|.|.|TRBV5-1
TGCGCCAGCAGTTCCCCTTCTGGAAACACCATATATTTT
CASSSPSGNTIYF
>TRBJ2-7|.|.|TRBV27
TGTGCCAGCAGTTTTGAGCGAGGGTCCTACGAGCAGTACTTC
CASSFERGSYEQYF
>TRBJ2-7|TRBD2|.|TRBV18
TGTGCCAGCTCACCTGGAGGACTAGCGGGGGGGAATCAGTACTTC
CASSPGGLAGGNQYF
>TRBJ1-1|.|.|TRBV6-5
TGTGCCAGCAGTTACTCGGGGGGGGGAATGCACACTGAAGCTTTCTTT
CASSYSGGGMHTEAFF
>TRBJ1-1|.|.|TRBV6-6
TGTGCCAGCACCTACGGGGGGGTCACCACTGAAGCTTTCTTT
CASTYGGVTTEAFF
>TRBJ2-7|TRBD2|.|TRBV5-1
TGCGCCAGCAGCGGAAGTCTAGCGGGAGGCTACGAGCAGTACTTC
CASSGSLAGGYEQYF
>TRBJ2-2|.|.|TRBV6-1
TGTGCCTCTCAGAGGACGGGGAACCCCGGGGAGCTGTTTTTT
CASQRTGNPGELFF
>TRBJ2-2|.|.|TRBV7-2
TGTGCCAGCAGCTTACGGGAAAACACCGGGGAGCTGTTTTTT
CASSLRENTGELFF
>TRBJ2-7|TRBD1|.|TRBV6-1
TGTGCCAGCAGGGGACAGGGGGCGTTCGAGCAGTACTTC
CASRGQGAFEQYF
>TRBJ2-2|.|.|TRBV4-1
TGCGCCAGCAGCCAAGGAGGGATTAGCGTCACCGGGGAGCTGTTTTTT
CASSQGGISVTGELFF
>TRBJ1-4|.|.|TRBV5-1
TGCGCCAGCAGCTCCGGGACTCAGGAAAAACTGTTTTTT
CASSSGTQEKLFF
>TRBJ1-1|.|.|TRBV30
TGTGCCTGGAGGGAACAGAACATGAACACTGAAGCTTTCTTT
CAWREQNMNTEAFF
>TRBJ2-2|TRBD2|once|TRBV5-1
TGCGCCAGCAGCTTGGTAGCGGGGAACACCGGGGAGCTGTTTTTT
CASSLVAGNTGELFF
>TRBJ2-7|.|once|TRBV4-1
TGCGCCAGCAGCCAAGTTGGAGGGAAATTCTACGAGCAGTACTTC
CASSQVGGKFYEQYF
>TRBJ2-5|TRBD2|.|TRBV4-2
TGTGCCAGCAGCCAAGATTTTCCTCGACTAGCGGGAGGAGGAGAGACCCAGTACTTC
CASSQDFPRLAGGGETQYF
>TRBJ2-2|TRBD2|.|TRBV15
TGTGCCACCAGCAGGGGACTAGCGGGGACGAACACCGGGGAGCTGTTTTTT
CATSRGLAGTNTGELFF
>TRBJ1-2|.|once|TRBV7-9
TGTGCCAGCAGCCTACAGACTAACTATGGCTACACCTTC
CASSLQTNYGYTF
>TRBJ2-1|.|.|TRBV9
TGTGCCAGCAGCGCCTCCGGACTGAACTCCTACAATGAGCAGTTCTTC
CASSASGLNSYNEQFF
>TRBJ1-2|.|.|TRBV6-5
TGTGCCAGCAGTTCTCGACAGTACTATGGCTACACCTTC
CASSSRQYYGYTF
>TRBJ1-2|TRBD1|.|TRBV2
TGTGCCAGCAGTGAAAGTCCGGGACAGCTCTATGGCTACACCTTC
CASSESPGQLYGYTF
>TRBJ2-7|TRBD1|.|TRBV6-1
TGTGCCAGCAGTGGTCCGGACAGGGGTTGGTCCTACGAGCAGTACTTC
CASSGPDRGWSYEQYF
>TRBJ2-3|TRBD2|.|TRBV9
TGTGCCAGCAGCTTGGGACTAGCGGGGGTCACTAGCACAGATACGCAGTATTTT
CASSLGLAGVTSTDTQYF